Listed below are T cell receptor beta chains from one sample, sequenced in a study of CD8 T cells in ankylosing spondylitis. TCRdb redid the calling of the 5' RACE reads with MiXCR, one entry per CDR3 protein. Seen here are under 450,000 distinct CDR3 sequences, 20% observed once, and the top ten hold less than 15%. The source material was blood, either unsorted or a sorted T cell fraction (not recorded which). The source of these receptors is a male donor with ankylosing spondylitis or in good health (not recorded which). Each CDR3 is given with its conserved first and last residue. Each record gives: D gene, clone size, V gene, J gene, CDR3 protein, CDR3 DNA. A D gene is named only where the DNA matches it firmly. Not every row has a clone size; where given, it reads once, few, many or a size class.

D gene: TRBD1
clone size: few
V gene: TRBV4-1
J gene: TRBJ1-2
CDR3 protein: CASSQALQGAGYTF
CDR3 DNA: TGCGCCAGCAGCCAGGCCCTACAGGGGGCTGGCTACACCTTC

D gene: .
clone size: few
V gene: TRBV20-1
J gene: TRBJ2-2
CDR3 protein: CSARAGANTGELFF
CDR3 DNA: TGCAGTGCTAGGGCCGGGGCCAACACCGGGGAGCTGTTTTTT

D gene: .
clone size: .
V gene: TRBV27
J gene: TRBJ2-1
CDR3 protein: CASRNVRTQPNEQFF
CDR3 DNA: TGTGCCAGCAGGAACGTAAGGACGCAACCCAATGAGCAGTTCTTC

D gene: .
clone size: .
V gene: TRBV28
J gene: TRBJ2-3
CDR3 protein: CASSFGTWATDTQYF
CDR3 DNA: TGTGCCAGCAGTTTTGGGACTTGGGCCACAGATACGCAGTATTTT

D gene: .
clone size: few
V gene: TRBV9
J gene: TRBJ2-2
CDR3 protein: CASSVGGGPTGELFF
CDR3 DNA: TGTGCCAGCAGCGTAGGAGGGGGGCCCACCGGGGAGCTGTTTTTT

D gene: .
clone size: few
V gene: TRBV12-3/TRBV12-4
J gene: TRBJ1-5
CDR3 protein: CASSDDRSPVRAQHF
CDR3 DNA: TGTGCCAGCAGTGACGACAGGTCCCCGGTGAGGGCCCAGCATTTT

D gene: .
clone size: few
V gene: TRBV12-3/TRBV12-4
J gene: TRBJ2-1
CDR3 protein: CASSLQQGYNEQFF
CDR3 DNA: TGTGCCAGCAGTCTGCAACAGGGTTACAATGAGCAGTTCTTC

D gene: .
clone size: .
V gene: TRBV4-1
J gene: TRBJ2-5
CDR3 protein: CASSRAHGETQYF
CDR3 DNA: TGCGCCAGCAGCCGGGCACATGGGGAGACCCAGTACTTC

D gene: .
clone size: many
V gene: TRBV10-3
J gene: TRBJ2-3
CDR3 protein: CAISESVGADTQYF
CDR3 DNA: TGTGCCATCAGTGAGTCGGTCGGTGCAGATACGCAGTATTTT

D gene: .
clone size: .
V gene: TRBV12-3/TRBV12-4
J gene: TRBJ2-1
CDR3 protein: CASSLGTAQFF
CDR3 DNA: TGTGCCAGCAGTTTAGGGACTGCGCAGTTCTTC

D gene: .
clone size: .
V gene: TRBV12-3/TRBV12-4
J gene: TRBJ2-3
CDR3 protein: CASTPRALNAPQYF
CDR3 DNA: TGTGCCAGCACCCCCCGGGCTCTCAATGCTCCGCAGTATTTT

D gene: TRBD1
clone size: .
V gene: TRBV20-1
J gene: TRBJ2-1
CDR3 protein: CSATDRDAPNEQFF
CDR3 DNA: TGCAGTGCAACGGACAGGGACGCCCCCAATGAGCAGTTCTTC

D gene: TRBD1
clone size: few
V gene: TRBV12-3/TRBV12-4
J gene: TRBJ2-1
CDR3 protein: CASRQQGVNEQFF
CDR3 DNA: TGTGCCAGCCGCCAACAGGGGGTCAATGAGCAGTTCTTC

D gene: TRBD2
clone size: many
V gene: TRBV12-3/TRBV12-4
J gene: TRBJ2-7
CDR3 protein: CASSRGGAYEQYF
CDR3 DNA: TGTGCCAGCAGCCGGGGGGGTGCCTACGAGCAGTACTTC

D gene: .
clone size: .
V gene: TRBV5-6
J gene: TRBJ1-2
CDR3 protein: CASSLWRANYGYTF
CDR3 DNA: TGTGCCAGCAGCTTGTGGAGGGCTAACTATGGCTACACCTTC

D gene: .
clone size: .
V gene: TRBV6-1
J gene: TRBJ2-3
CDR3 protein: CASSPPTGDTQYF
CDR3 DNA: TGTGCCAGCAGCCCCCCGACAGGAGATACGCAGTATTTT

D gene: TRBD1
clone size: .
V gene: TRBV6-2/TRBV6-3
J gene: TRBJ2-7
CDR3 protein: CASSKTGESYEQYF
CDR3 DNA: TGTGCCAGCAGTAAGACAGGGGAGTCCTACGAGCAGTACTTC

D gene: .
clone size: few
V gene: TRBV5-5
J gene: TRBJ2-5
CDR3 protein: CASSLIWETQYF
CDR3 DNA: TGTGCCAGCAGCTTGATTTGGGAGACCCAGTACTTC

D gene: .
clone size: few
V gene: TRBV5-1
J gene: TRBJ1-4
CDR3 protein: CASSSTDAREKLFF
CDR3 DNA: TGCGCCAGCAGCTCAACTGACGCAAGGGAAAAACTGTTTTTT

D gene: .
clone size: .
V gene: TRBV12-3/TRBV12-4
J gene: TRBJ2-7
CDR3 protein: CASRGYSSYEQYF
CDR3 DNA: TGTGCCAGCAGGGGATATAGCTCCTACGAGCAGTACTTC

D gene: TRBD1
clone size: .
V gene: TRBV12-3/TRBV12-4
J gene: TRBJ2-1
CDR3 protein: CASSLAVQGYNEQFF
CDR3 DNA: TGTGCCAGCAGTTTAGCCGTACAGGGGTACAATGAGCAGTTCTTC

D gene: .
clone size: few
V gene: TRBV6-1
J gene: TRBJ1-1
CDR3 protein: CASSWTDFEAFF
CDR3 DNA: TGTGCCAGCAGTTGGACAGATTTTGAAGCTTTCTTT

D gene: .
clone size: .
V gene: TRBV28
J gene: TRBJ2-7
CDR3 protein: CASLSILSRYEQYF
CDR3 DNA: TGTGCCAGCCTTTCCATTCTCTCACGCTACGAGCAGTACTTC

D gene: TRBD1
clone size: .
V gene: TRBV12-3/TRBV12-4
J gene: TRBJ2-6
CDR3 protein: CASSPGTGEYGANVLTF
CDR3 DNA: TGTGCCAGCAGTCCAGGGACAGGGGAATACGGGGCCAACGTCCTGACTTTC

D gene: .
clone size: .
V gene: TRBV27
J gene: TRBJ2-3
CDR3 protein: CASSFSAGIGGLNTDTQYF
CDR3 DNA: TGTGCCAGCAGTTTCTCGGCGGGTATAGGGGGACTCAACACAGATACGCAGTATTTT

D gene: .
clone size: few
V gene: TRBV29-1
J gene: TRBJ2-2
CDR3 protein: CSVGRQAGELFF
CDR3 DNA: TGCAGCGTTGGGAGGCAGGCCGGGGAGCTGTTTTTT

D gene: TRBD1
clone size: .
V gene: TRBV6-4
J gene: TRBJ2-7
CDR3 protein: CANGQGPYEQYF
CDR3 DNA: TGTGCCAACGGACAGGGGCCCTACGAGCAGTACTTC

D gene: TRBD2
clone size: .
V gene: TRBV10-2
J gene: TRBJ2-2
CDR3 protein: CASNGLAGGRAGELFF
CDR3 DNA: TGCGCCAGCAACGGACTAGCGGGGGGGCGGGCCGGGGAGCTGTTTTTT

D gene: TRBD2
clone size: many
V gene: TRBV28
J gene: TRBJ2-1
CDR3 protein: CASSFTSGGNEQFF
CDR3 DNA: TGTGCCAGCAGTTTTACTAGCGGGGGGAATGAGCAGTTCTTC

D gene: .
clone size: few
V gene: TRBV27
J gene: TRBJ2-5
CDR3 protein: CASRSRGAEETQYF
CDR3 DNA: TGTGCCAGCAGATCTAGAGGGGCCGAAGAGACCCAGTACTTC

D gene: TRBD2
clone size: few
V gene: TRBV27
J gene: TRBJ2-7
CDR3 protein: CASSPGGGGFEQYF
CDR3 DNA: TGTGCCAGCAGTCCCGGGGGCGGGGGGTTCGAGCAGTACTTC

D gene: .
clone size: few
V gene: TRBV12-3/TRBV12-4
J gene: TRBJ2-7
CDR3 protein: CASTKGKGSYEQYF
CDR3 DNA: TGTGCCAGCACCAAAGGGAAGGGCTCCTACGAGCAGTACTTC

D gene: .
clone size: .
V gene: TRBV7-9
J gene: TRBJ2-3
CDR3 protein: CASSFYNPRARTDTQYF
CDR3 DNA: TGTGCCAGCAGCTTCTATAATCCGAGGGCTCGGACAGATACGCAGTATTTT

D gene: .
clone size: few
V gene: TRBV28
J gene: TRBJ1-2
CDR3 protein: CASTIRGLTNYGYTF
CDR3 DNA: TGTGCCAGCACTATCAGGGGACTTACTAACTATGGCTACACCTTC

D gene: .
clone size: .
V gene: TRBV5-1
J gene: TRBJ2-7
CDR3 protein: CASSPLYPPYEQYF
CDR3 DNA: TGCGCCAGCAGCCCACTCTACCCGCCCTACGAGCAGTACTTC

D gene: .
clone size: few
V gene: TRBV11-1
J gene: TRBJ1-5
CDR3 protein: CASSSRWEIEGSSQPQHF
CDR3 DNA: TGTGCCAGCAGTTCCCGCTGGGAAATTGAAGGGTCTAGTCAGCCCCAGCATTTT

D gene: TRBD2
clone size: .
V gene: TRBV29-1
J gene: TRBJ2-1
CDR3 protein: CSAASGGGIDEQFF
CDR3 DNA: TGCAGCGCAGCGAGCGGGGGGGGGATTGATGAGCAGTTCTTC

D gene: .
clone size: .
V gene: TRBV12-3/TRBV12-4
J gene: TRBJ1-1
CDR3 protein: CASSSGLPNTEAFF
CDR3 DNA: TGTGCCAGCAGTTCAGGGCTACCGAACACTGAAGCTTTCTTT

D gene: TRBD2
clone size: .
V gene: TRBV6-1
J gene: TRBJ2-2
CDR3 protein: CASGTSARSAGELFF
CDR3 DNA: TGTGCCAGCGGGACTAGCGCCCGGTCGGCCGGGGAGCTGTTTTTT

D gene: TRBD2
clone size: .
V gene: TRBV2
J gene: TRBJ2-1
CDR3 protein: CASSGLAGGGSEQFF
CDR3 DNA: TGTGCCAGCAGTGGGTTAGCGGGGGGGGGGAGTGAGCAGTTCTTC

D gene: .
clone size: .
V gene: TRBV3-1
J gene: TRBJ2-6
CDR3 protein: CASSQGQGSGANVLTF
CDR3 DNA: TGTGCCAGCAGCCAAGGCCAGGGTTCCGGGGCCAACGTCCTGACTTTC

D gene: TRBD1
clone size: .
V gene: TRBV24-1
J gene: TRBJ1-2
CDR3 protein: CATSERQGTVDYGYTF
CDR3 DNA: TGTGCCACCAGTGAACGACAGGGGACAGTCGACTATGGCTACACCTTC

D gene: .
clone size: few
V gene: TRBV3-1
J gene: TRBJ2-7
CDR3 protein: CASSQGQDYEQYF
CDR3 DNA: TGTGCCAGCAGCCAGGGGCAGGACTACGAGCAGTACTTC

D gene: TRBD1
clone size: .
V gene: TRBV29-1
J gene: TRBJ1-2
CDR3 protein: CSVTGASYGYTF
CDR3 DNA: TGCAGCGTTACAGGGGCGTCCTATGGCTACACCTTC

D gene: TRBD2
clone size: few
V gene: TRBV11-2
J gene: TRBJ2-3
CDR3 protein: CASSSITGRQINRDTQYF
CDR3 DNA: TGTGCCAGCAGCTCCATAACCGGGAGGCAGATCAATCGGGATACGCAGTATTTT

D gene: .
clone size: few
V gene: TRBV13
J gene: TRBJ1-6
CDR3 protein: CASSFRAPNSPLHF
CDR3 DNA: TGTGCCAGCAGCTTCAGGGCCCCTAATTCACCCCTCCACTTT

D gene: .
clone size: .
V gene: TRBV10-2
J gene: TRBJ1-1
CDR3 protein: CASSESNRVANTEAFF
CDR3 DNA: TGCGCCAGCAGTGAGTCAAACAGGGTAGCGAACACTGAAGCTTTCTTT